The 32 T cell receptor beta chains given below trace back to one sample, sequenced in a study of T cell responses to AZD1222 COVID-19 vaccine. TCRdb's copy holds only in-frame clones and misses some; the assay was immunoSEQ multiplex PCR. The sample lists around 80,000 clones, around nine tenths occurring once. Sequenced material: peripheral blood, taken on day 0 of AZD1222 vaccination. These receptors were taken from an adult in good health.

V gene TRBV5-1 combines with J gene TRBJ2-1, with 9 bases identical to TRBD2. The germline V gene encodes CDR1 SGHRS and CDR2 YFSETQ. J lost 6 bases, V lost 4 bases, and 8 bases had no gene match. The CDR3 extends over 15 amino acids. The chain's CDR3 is CASSLGGLAGNEQFF. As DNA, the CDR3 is TGCGCCAGCAGCCTGGGGGGACTAGCAGGCAATGAGCAGTTCTTC.

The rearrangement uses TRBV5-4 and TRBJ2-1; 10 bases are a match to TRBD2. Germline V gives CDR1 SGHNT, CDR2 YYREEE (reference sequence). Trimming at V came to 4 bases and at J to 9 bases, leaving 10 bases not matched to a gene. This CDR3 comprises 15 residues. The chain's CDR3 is CASSLQAGGRSEQFF. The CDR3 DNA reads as TGTGCCAGCAGCCTCCAAGCGGGGGGGAGGAGTGAGCAGTTCTTC.

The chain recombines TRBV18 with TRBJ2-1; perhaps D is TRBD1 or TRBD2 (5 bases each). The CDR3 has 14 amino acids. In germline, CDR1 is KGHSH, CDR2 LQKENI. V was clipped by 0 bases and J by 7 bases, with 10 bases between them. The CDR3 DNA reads TGTGCCAGCTCACCACCCGGGTGGGGGAATGAGCAGTTCTTC. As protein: CASSPPGWGNEQFF.

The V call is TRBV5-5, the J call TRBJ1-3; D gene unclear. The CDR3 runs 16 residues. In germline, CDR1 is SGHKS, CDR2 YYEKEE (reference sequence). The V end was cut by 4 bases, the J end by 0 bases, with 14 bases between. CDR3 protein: CASSLGSTTSGNTIYF. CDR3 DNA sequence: TGTGCCAGCAGCCTCGGCTCTACCACCTCTGGAAACACCATATATTTT.

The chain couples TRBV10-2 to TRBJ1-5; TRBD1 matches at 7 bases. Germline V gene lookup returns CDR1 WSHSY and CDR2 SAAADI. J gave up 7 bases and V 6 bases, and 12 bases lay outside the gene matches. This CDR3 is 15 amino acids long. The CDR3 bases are TGCGCCAGCAGCTTAGACAGGGCCTCCCTCCAGCCCCAGCATTTT. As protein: CASSLDRASLQPQHF.

The CDR3 here is CASSLVAGDGANVLTF. The CDR3 nucleotides read TGCGCCAGCAGCTTGGTGGCAGGGGATGGGGCCAACGTCCTGACTTTC. This rearrangement joins TRBV5-1 to TRBJ2-6; perhaps TRBD1 as D (6 bases). Germline V gene data show CDR1 as SGHRS and CDR2 as YFSETQ. This CDR3 region has 16 residues. V lost 0 bases, J lost 3 bases, and 10 bases lay in between. The variable domain in full, completed from reference TRBV5-1 and TRBJ2-6, reads KAGVTQTPRYLIKTRGQQVTLSCSPISGHRSVSWYQQTPGQGLQFLFEYFSETQRNKGNFPGRFSGRQFSNSRSEMNVSTLELGDSALYLCASSLVAGDGANVLTFGAGSRLTVL.

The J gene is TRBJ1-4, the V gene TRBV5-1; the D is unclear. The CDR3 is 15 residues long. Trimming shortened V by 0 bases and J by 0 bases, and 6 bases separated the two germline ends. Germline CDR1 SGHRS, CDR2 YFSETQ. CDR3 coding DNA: TGCGCCAGCAGCTTGGTTGGATCAACTAATGAAAAACTGTTTTTT. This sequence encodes CASSLVGSTNEKLFF.

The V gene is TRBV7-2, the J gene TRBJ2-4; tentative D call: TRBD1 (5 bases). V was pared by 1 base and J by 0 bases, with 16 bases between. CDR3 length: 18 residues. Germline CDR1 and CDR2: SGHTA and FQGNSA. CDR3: CASSLGRRQPLAKNIQYF. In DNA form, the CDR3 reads TGTGCCAGCAGCTTAGGTAGAAGACAGCCTCTAGCCAAAAACATTCAGTACTTC.

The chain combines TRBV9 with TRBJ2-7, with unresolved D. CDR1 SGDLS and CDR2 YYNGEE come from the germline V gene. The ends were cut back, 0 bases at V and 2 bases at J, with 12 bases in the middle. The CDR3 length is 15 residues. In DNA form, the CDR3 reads TGTGCCAGCAGCGTAGCGGCAGGCCCAACCTACGAGCAGTACTTC. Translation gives CASSVAAGPTYEQYF. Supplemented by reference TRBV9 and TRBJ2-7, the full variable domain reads DSGVTQTPKHLITATGQRVTLRCSPRSGDLSVYWYQQSLDQGLQFLIQYYNGEERAKGNILERFSAQQFPDLHSELNLSSLELGDSALYFCASSVAAGPTYEQYFGPGTRLTVT.

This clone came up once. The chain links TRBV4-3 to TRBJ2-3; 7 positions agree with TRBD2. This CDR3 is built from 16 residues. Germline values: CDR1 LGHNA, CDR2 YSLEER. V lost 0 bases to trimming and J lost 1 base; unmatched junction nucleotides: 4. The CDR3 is CASSQDGSGGTDTQYF. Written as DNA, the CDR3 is TGCGCCAGCAGCCAAGATGGGAGCGGGGGCACAGATACGCAGTATTTT.

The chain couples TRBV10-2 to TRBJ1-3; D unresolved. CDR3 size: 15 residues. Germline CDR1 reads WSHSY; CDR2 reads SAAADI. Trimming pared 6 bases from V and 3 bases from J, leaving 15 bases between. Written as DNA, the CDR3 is TGCGCCAGCAGGATAGCGGCCGGAGGTGGAAACACCATATATTTT. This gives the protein CASRIAAGGGNTIYF.

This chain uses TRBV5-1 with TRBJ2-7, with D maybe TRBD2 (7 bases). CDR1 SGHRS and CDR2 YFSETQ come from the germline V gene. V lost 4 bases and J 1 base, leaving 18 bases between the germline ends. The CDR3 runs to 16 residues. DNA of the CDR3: TGCGCCAGCAGCCCGGATGGGGGGGCATGGTCCTACGAGCAGTACTTC. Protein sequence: CASSPDGGAWSYEQYF.

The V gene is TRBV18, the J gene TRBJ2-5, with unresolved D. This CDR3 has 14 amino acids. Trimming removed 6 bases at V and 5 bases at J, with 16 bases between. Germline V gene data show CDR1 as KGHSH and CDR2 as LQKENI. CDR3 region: CASSPGRRPETQYF. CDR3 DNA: TGTGCCAGCTCTCCCGGACGCCGGCCGGAGACCCAGTACTTC.

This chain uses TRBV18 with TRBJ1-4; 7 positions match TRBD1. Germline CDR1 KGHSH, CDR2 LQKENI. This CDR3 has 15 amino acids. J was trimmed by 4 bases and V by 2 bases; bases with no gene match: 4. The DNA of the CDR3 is TGTGCCAGCTCACCAGGCAGGGGGAGTAATGAAAAACTGTTTTTT. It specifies CASSPGRGSNEKLFF.

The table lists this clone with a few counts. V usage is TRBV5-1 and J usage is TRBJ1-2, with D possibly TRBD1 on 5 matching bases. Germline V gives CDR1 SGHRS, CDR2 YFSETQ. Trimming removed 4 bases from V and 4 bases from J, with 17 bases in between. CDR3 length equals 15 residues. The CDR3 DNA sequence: TGCGCCAGCAGCCCCACGGGGGGTGAGGGCTATGGCTACACCTTC. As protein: CASSPTGGEGYGYTF.

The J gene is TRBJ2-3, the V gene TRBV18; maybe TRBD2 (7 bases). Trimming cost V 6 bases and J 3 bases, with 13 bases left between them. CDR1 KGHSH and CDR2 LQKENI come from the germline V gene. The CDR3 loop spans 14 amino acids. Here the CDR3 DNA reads TGTGCCAGCTCCCCGGGGGGCACGACAGATACGCAGTATTTT. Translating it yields CASSPGGTTDTQYF.

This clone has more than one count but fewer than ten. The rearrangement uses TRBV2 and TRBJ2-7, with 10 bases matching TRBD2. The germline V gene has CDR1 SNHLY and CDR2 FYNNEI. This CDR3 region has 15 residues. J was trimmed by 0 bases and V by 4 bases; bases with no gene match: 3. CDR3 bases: TGTGCCAGCAGTGGTGGGACTAGCGCCTCCTACGAGCAGTACTTC. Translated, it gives CASSGGTSASYEQYF. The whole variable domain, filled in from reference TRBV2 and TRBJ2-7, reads EPEVTQTPSHQVTQMGQEVILRCVPISNHLYFYWYRQILGQKVEFLVSFYNNEISEKSEIFDDQFSVERPDGSNFTLKIRSTKLEDSAMYFCASSGGTSASYEQYFGPGTRLTVT.

In nucleotides, the CDR3 is TGTGCCAGCAGTCCCAAACCCCCCAGGGGGGACTATGGCTACACCTTC. Protein: CASSPKPPRGDYGYTF. The chain couples TRBV27 to TRBJ1-2; the match to TRBD1 covers 7 bases. The CDR3 totals 16 residues. V was clipped by 5 bases and J by 3 bases; unmatched bases: 12. Germline V gives CDR1 MNHEY, CDR2 SMNVEV (reference sequence).

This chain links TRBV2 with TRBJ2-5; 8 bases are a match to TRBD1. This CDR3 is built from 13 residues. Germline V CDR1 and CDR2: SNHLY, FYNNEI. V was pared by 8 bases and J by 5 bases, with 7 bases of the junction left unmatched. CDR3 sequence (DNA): TGTGCCAGCGCCAGGACAGGGCGGGAGACCCAGTACTTC. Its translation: CASARTGRETQYF.

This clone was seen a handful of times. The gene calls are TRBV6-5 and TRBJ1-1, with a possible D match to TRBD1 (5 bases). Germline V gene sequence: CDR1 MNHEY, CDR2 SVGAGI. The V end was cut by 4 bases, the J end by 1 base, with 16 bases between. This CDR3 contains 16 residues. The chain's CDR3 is CASSSLARAKNTEAFF. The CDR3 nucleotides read TGTGCCAGCAGTTCCCTGGCCAGGGCAAAGAACACTGAAGCTTTCTTT.

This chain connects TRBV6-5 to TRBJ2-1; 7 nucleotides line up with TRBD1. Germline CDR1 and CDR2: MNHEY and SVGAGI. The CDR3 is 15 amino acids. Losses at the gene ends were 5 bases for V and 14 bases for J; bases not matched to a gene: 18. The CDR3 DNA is TGTGCCAGCAGTCCAACAGGGGCCATCGCAATCAGGGAGTTCTTC. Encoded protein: CASSPTGAIAIREFF.

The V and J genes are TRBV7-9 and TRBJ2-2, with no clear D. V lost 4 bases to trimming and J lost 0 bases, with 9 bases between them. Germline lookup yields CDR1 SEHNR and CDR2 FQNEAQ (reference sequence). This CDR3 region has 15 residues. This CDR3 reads CASSYPLPNTGELFF. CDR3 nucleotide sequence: TGTGCCAGCAGCTACCCGCTCCCGAACACCGGGGAGCTGTTTTTT.

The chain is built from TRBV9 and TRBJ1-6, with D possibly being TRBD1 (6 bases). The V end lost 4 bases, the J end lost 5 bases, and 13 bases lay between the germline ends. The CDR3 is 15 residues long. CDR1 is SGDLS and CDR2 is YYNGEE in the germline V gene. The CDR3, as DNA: TGTGCCAGCAGCCCTGAGGGGGGGAATAATTCACCCCTCCACTTT. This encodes CASSPEGGNNSPLHF. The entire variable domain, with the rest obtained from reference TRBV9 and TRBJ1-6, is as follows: DSGVTQTPKHLITATGQRVTLRCSPRSGDLSVYWYQQSLDQGLQFLIQYYNGEERAKGNILERFSAQQFPDLHSELNLSSLELGDSALYFCASSPEGGNNSPLHFGNGTRLTVT.

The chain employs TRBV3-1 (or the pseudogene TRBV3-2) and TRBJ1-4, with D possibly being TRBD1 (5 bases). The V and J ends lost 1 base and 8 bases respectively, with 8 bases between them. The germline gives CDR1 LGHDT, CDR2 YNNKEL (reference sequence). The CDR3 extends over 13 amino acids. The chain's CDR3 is CASSQVRGEKLFF. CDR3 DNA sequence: TGTGCCAGCAGCCAAGTGCGGGGGGAAAAACTGTTTTTT.

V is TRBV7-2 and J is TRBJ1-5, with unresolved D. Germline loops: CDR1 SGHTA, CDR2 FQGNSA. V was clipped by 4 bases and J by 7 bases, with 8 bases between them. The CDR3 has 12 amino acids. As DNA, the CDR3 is TGTGCCAGCAGCTCCGTGGGACAGCCCCAGCATTTT. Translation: CASSSVGQPQHF. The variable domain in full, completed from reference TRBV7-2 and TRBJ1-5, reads GAGVSQSPSNKVTEKGKDVELRCDPISGHTALYWYRQSLGQGLEFLIYFQGNSAPDKSGLPSDRFSAERTGGSVSTLTIQRTQQEDSAVYLCASSSVGQPQHFGDGTRLSIL.

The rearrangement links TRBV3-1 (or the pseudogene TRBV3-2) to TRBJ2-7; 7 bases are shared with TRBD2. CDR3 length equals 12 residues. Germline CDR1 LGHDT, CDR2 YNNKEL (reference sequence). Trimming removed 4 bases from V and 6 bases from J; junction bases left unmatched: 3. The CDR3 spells CASSLREGEQYF. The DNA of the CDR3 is TGTGCCAGCAGCCTCAGGGAGGGCGAGCAGTACTTC.

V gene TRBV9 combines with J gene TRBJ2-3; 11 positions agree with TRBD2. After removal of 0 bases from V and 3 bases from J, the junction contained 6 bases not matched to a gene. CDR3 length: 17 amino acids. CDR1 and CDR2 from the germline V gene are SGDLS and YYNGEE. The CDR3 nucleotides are TGTGCCAGCAGCGTAGGAGGTCTAGCGGGGGGAACAGATACGCAGTATTTT. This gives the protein CASSVGGLAGGTDTQYF. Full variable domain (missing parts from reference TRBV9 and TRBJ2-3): DSGVTQTPKHLITATGQRVTLRCSPRSGDLSVYWYQQSLDQGLQFLIQYYNGEERAKGNILERFSAQQFPDLHSELNLSSLELGDSALYFCASSVGGLAGGTDTQYFGPGTRLTVL.

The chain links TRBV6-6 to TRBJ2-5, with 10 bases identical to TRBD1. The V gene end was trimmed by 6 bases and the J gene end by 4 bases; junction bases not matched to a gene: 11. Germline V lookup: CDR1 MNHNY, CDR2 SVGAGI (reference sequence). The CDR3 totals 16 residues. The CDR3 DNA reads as TGTGCCAGCAGGGATACCGGGACAGGGGTTCCAGAGACCCAGTACTTC. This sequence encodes CASRDTGTGVPETQYF.

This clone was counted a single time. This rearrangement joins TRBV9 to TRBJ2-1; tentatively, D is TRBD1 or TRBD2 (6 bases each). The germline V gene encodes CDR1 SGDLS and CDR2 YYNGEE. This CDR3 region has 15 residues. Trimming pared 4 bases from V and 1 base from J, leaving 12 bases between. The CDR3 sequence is CASSPRGLSYNEQFF. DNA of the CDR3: TGTGCCAGCAGCCCTCGGGGGCTGTCCTACAATGAGCAGTTCTTC. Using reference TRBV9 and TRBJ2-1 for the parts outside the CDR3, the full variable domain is DSGVTQTPKHLITATGQRVTLRCSPRSGDLSVYWYQQSLDQGLQFLIQYYNGEERAKGNILERFSAQQFPDLHSELNLSSLELGDSALYFCASSPRGLSYNEQFFGPGTRLTVL.

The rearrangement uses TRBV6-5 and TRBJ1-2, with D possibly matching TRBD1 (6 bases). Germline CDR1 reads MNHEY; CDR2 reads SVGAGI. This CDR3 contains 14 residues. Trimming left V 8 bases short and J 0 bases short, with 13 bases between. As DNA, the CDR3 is TGTGCCAGCTTATACAGGGAAACTAACTATGGCTACACCTTC. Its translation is CASLYRETNYGYTF.

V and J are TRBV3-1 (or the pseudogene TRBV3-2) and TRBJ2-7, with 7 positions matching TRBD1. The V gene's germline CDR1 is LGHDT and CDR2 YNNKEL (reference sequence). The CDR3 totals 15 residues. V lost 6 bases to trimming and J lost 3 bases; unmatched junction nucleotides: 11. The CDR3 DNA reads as TGTGCCAGCAGGCGATCCGGGACAGCGTACTACGAGCAGTACTTC. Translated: CASRRSGTAYYEQYF.

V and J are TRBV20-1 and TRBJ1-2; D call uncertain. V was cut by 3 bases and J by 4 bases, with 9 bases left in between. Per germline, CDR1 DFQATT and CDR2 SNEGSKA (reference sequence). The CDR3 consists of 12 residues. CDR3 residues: CSASHNGYGYTF. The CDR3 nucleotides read TGCAGTGCTAGTCACAACGGCTATGGCTACACCTTC.